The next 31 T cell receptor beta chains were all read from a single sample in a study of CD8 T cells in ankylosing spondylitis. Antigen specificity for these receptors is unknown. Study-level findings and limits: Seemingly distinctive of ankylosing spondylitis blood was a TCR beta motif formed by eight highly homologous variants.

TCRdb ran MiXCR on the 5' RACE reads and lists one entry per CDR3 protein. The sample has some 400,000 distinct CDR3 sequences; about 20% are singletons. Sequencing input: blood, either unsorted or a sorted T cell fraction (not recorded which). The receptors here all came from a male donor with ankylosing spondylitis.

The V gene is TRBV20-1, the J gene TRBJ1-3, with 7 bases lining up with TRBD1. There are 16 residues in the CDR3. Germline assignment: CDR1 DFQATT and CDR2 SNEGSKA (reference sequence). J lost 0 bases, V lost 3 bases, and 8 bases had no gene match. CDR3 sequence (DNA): TGCAGTGCTAGTCGGGCAGGGGGTCTCTCTGGAAACACCATATATTTT. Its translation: CSASRAGGLSGNTIYF.

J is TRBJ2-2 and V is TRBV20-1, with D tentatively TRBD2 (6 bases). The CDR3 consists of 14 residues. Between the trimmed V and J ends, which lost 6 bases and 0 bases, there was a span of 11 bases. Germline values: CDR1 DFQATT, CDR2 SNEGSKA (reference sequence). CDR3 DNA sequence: TGCAGTGCAAACCGGGGGACGAACACCGGGGAGCTGTTTTTT. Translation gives CSANRGTNTGELFF.

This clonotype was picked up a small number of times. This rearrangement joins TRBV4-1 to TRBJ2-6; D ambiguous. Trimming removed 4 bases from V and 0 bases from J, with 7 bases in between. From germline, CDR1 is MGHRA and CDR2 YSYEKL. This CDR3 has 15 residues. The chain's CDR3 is CASSPPYSGANVLTF. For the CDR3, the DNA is TGCGCCAGCAGCCCTCCGTACTCTGGGGCCAACGTCCTGACTTTC.

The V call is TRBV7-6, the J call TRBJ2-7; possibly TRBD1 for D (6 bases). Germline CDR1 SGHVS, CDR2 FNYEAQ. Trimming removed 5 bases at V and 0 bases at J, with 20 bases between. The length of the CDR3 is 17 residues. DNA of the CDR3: TGTGCCAGCAGCCAAGGGGGTAGAAGGGGGAACTCCTACGAGCAGTACTTC. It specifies CASSQGGRRGNSYEQYF. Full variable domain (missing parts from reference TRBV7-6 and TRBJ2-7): GAGVSQSPRYKVTKRGQDVALRCDPISGHVSLYWYRQALGQGPEFLTYFNYEAQQDKSGLPNDRFSAERPEGSISTLTIQRTEQRDSAMYRCASSQGGRRGNSYEQYFGPGTRLTVT.

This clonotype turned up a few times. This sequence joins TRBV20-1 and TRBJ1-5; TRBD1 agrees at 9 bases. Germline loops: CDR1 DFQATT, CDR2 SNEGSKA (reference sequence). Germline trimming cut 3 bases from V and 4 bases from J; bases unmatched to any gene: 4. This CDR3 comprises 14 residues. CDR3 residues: CSARLQGANQPQHF. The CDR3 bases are TGCAGTGCTAGGTTACAGGGGGCAAATCAGCCCCAGCATTTT.

Here the CDR3 DNA reads TGTGCTAGTGGTTTGGTAGAGGTAAGGGGCTATAGCTCTGGGGCCAACGTCCTGACTTTC. Translation gives CASGLVEVRGYSSGANVLTF. The rearrangement uses TRBV12-5 and TRBJ2-6, with TRBD1 as a possible D gene (5 bases). Germline V gene sequence: CDR1 LGHNT, CDR2 FRNRAP. V lost 0 bases and J 0 bases, leaving 18 bases between the germline ends. CDR3 size: 20 residues. The full variable domain, in which reference TRBV12-5 and TRBJ2-6 provide the parts outside the CDR3, is DARVTQTPRHKVTEMGQEVTMRCQPILGHNTVFWYRQTMMQGLELLAYFRNRAPLDDSGMPKDRFSAEMPDATLATLKIQPSEPRDSAVYFCASGLVEVRGYSSGANVLTFGAGSRLTVL.

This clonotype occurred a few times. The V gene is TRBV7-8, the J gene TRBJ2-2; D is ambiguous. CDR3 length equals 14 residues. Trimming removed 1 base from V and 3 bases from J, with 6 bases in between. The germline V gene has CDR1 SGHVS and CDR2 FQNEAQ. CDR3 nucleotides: TGTGCCAGCAGCTTAGACACCTACACCGGGGAGCTGTTTTTT. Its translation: CASSLDTYTGELFF.

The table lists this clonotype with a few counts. The CDR3 is CASSFRTAAYTDTQYF. The CDR3 DNA is TGTGCCAGCTCATTCCGGACTGCCGCCTACACAGATACGCAGTATTTT. The chain couples TRBV18 to TRBJ2-3; a possible D gene is TRBD2 (5 bases). Germline CDR1 reads KGHSH; CDR2 reads LQKENI. The V end was cut by 5 bases, the J end by 2 bases, with 17 bases between. This CDR3 comprises 16 residues.

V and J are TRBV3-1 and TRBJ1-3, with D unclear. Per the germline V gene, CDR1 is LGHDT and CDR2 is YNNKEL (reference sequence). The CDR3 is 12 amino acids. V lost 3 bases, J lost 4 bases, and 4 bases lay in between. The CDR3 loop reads CASSHSGNTIYF. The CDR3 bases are TGTGCCAGCAGCCATTCGGGAAACACCATATATTTT.

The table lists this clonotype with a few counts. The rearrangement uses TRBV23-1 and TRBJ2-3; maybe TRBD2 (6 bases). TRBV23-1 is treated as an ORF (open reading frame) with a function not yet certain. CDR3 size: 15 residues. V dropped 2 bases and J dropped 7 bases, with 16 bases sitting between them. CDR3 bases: TGCGCCAGCAGTCAAGATTTAGCGGATCCGAATACGCAGTATTTT. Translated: CASSQDLADPNTQYF.

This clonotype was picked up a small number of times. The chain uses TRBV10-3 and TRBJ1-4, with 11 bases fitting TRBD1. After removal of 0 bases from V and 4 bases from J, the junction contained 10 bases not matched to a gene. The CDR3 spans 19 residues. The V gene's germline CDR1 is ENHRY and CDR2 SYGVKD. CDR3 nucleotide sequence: TGTGCCATCAGTGAGTCGATACGGACAGGGGGCCAAGATAATGAAAAACTGTTTTTT. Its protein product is CAISESIRTGGQDNEKLFF.

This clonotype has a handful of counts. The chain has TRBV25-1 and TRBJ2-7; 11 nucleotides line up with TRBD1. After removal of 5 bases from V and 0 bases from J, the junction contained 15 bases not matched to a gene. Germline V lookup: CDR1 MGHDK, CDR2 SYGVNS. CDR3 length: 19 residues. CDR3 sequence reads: CASSIGTGGKLTISYEQYF. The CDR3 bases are TGTGCCAGCAGTATCGGGACAGGGGGAAAATTGACGATCTCCTACGAGCAGTACTTC.

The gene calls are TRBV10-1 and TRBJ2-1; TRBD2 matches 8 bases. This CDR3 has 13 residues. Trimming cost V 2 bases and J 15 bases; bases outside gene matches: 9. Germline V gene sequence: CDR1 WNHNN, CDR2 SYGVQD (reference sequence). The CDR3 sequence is CASSETSGSYRFF. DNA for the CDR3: TGCGCCAGCAGTGAGACAAGCGGGAGCTATCGGTTCTTC.

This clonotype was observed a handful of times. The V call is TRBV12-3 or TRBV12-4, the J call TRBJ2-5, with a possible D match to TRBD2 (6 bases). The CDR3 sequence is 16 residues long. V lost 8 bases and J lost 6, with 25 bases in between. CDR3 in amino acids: CASGSVSAGTRKTQYF. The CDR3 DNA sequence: TGTGCCAGCGGGTCCGTCTCCGCCGGGACTCGGAAGACCCAGTACTTC.

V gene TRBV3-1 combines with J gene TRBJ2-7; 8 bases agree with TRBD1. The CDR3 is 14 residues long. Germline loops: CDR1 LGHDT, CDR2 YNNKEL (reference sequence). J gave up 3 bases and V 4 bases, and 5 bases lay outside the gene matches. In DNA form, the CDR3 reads TGTGCCAGCAGCCGCCTCGGACAGGGCTACGAGCAGTACTTC. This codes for CASSRLGQGYEQYF.

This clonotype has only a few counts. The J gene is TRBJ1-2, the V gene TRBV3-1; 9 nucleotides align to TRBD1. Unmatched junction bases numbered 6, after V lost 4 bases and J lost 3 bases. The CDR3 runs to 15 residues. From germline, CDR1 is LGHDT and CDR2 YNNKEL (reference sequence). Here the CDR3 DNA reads TGTGCCAGCAGCCGGTGGGACAGGGTCGACTATGGCTACACCTTC. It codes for CASSRWDRVDYGYTF.

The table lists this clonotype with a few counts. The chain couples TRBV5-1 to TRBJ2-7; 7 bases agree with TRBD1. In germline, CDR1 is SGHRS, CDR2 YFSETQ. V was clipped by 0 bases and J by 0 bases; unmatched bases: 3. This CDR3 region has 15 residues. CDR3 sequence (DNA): TGCGCCAGCAGCTTGGGGGACAGAGTCTCCTACGAGCAGTACTTC. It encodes CASSLGDRVSYEQYF.

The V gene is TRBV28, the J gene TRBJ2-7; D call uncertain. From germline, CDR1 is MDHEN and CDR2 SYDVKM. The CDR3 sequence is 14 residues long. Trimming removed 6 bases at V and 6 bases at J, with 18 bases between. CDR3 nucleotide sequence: TGTGCCAGCAGCCGGCAGGCCTCAGCCGGCGAGCAGTACTTC. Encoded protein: CASSRQASAGEQYF. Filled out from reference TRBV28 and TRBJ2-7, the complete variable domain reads DVKVTQSSRYLVKRTGEKVFLECVQDMDHENMFWYRQDPGLGLRLIYFSYDVKMKEKGDIPEGYSVSREKKERFSLILESASTNQTSMYLCASSRQASAGEQYFGPGTRLTVT.

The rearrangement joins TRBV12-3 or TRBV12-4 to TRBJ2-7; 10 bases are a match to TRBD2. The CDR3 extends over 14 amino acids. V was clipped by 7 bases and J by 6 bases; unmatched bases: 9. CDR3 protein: CASTFLAGGREQYF. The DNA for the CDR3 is TGTGCCAGCACTTTCTTAGCGGGGGGCCGCGAGCAGTACTTC.

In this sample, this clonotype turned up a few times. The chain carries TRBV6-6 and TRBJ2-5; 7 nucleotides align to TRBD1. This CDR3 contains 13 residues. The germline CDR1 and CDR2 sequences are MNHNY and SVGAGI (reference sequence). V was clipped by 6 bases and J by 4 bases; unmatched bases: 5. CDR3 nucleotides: TGTGCCAGCAGCAGACAGGGTCCAGAGACCCAGTACTTC. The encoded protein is CASSRQGPETQYF.

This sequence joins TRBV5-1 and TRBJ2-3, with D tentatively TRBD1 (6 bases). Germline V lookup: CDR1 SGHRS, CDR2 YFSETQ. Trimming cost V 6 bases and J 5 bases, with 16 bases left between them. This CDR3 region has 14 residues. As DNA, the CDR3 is TGCGCCAGCACCAAGCCAGGGGACGGAGATACGCAGTATTTT. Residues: CASTKPGDGDTQYF. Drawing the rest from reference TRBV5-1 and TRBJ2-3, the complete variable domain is KAGVTQTPRYLIKTRGQQVTLSCSPISGHRSVSWYQQTPGQGLQFLFEYFSETQRNKGNFPGRFSGRQFSNSRSEMNVSTLELGDSALYLCASTKPGDGDTQYFGPGTRLTVL.

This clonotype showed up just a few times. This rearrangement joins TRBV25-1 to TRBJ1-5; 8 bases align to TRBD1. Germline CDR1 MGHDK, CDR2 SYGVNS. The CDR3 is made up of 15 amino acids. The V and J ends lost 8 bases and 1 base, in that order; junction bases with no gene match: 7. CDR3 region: CASGRRQGSNQPQHF. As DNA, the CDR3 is TGTGCCAGCGGACGGAGACAGGGGAGCAATCAGCCCCAGCATTTT.

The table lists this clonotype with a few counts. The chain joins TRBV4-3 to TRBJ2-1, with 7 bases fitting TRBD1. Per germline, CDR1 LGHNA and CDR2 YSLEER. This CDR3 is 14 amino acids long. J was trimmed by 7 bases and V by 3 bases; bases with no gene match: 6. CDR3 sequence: CASSHGTVRNEQFF. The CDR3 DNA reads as TGCGCCAGCAGCCACGGGACAGTAAGAAATGAGCAGTTCTTC.

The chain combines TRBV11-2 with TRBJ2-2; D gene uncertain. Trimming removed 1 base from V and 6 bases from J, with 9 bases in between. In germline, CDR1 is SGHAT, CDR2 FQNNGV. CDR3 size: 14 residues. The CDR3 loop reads CASSLVRSPGELFF. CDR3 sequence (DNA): TGTGCCAGCAGCTTAGTAAGGTCCCCCGGGGAGCTGTTTTTT.

The CDR3 is CASSPRQGLNYEQYF. The CDR3 region has the DNA TGTGCCAGCAGCCCGAGGCAGGGGCTGAACTACGAGCAGTACTTC. The V call is TRBV7-8, the J call TRBJ2-7; perhaps TRBD1 as D (6 bases). Per germline, CDR1 SGHVS and CDR2 FQNEAQ. The CDR3 is 15 amino acids. Trimming removed 5 bases from V and 3 bases from J, with 17 bases in between.

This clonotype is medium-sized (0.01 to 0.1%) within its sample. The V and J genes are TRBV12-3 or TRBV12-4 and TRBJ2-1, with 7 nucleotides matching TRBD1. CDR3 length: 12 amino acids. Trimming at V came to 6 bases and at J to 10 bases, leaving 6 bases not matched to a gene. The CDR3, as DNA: TGTGCCAGCAGACCCACAGGGGACGAGCAGTTCTTC. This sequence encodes CASRPTGDEQFF.

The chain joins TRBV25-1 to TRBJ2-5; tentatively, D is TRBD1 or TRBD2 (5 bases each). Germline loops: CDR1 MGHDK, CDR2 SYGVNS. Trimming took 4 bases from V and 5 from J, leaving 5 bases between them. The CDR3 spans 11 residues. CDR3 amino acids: CASSGGETQYF. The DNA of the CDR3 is TGTGCCAGCAGTGGGGGGGAGACCCAGTACTTC.

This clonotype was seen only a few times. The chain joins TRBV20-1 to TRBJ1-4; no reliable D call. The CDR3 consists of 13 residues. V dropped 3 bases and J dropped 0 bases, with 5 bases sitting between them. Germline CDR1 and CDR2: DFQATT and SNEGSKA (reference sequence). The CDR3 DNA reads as TGCAGTGCTAGGTCCCCAACTAATGAAAAACTGTTTTTT. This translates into CSARSPTNEKLFF.

CDR3 sequence: CSASRGGGDLFYNEQFF. CDR3 nucleotides: TGCAGTGCTAGTCGAGGAGGGGGCGACCTATTTTATAATGAGCAGTTCTTC. The chain uses TRBV20-1 and TRBJ2-1; D is possibly TRBD1 (7 bases). Germline V gene data show CDR1 as DFQATT and CDR2 as SNEGSKA (reference sequence). The CDR3 consists of 17 residues. V dropped 3 bases and J dropped 7 bases, with 25 bases sitting between them.

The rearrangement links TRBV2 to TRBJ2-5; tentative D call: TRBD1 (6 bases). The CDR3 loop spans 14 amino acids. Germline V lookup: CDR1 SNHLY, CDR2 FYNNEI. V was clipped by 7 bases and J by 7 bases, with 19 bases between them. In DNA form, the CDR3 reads TGTGCCAGCATCGTGGCAGGGGCAATGGTGACCCAGTACTTC. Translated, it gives CASIVAGAMVTQYF.

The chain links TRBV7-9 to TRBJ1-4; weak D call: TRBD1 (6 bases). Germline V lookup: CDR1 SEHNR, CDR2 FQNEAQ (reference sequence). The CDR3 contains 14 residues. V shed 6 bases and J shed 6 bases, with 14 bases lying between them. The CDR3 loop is CASRATGFDEKLFF. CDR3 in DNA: TGTGCCAGCAGAGCGACAGGATTCGATGAAAAACTGTTTTTT.